This paragraph covers one T cell receptor (beta chain) sequence. V lost 3 bases to trimming and J lost 0 bases, with 14 bases between them. The CDR3 consists of 16 residues. CDR1 is MDHEN, CDR2 SYDVKM, per germline. The sample is drawn from a study of blood T cell repertoires in COVID-19. TCRdb's table, derived via immunoSEQ multiplex PCR, lists solely in-frame clones and lacks some. The table includes 90,000 to 110,000 clones, 75% to 90% detected once. The clonotype was recovered from a woman aged 55-69 years with acute or convalescent COVID-19. The specimen was peripheral blood. This chain links TRBV28 with TRBJ1-2; a possible D gene is TRBD1 (5 bases). The CDR3 DNA is TGTGCCAGCAGTTTCTCTCCAGGGTCTACTAACTATGGCTACACCTTC. Its translation: CASSFSPGSTNYGYTF.